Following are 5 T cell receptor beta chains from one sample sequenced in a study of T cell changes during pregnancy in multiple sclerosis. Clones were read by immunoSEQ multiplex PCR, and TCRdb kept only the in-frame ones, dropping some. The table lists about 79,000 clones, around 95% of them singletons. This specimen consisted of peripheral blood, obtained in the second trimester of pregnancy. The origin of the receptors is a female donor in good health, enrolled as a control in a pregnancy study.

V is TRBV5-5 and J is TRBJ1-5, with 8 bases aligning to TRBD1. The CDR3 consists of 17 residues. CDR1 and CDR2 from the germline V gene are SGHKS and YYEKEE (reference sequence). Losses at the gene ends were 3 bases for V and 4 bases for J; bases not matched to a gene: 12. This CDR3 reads CASSWGGSGGYNQPQHF. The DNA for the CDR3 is TGTGCCAGCAGCTGGGGGGGGTCAGGGGGCTATAATCAGCCCCAGCATTTT.

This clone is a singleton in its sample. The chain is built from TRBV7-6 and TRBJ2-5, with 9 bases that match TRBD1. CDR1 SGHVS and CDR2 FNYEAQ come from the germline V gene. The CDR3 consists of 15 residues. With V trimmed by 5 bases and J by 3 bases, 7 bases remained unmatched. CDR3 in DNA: TGTGCCAGCAGCCTACCGGGACAGGGTAAAGAGACCCAGTACTTC. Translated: CASSLPGQGKETQYF.

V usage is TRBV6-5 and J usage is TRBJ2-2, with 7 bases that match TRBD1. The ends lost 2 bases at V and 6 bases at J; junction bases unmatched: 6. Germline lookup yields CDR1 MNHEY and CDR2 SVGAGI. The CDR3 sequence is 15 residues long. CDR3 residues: CASSYQTGFPGELFF. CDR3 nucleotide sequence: TGTGCCAGCAGTTACCAGACAGGGTTTCCCGGGGAGCTGTTTTTT.

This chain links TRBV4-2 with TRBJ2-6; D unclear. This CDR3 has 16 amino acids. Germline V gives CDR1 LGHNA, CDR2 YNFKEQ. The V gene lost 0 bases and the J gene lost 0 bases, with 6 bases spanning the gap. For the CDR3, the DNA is TGTGCCAGCAGCCAAGACAGTCTCTCTGGGGCCAACGTCCTGACTTTC. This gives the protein CASSQDSLSGANVLTF.

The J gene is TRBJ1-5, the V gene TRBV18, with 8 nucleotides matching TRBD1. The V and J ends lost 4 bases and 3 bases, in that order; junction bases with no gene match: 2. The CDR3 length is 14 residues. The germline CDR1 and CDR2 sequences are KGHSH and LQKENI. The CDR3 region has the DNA TGTGCCAGCTCACAGGGACAGGACAATCAGCCCCAGCATTTT. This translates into CASSQGQDNQPQHF.